The 7 T cell receptor beta chains below come from one sample, sequenced in a study of T cells in Graves' hyperthyroidism and ophthalmopathy. RNA transcripts yielded amplified TCR beta CDR3 regions. First-round RT-PCR of the TCR CDR3 relied on the HTBI primer set. TCRdb reanalysed the multiplex PCR reads using MiXCR and keeps one entry per CDR3 protein. The sample lists about 210,000 distinct CDR3 sequences; 15% to 20% were seen once. Sequencing input: blood. All receptors derive from a man in his fifties with Graves' hyperthyroidism.

The chain joins TRBV2 to TRBJ2-1; maybe TRBD1 (6 bases). Per the germline V gene, CDR1 is SNHLY and CDR2 is FYNNEI. This CDR3 is built from 12 residues. Deletions cut 6 bases from V and 12 bases from J, with 15 bases between. The CDR3 is CASREQGIGQFF. The CDR3 DNA follows: TGTGCCAGCAGGGAACAGGGAATCGGGCAGTTCTTC.

There are many counts of this clonotype. The rearrangement uses TRBV12-3 or TRBV12-4 and TRBJ2-7, with TRBD2 matching over 10 bases. There are 13 residues in the CDR3. V lost 2 bases and J lost 7; bases outside the gene matches: 2. The CDR3 bases are TGTGCCAGCAGTTTATCACTAGCGGGGGAGCAGTACTTC. Protein product: CASSLSLAGEQYF.

This sequence joins TRBV28 and TRBJ2-7, with D unresolved. Trimming shortened V by 4 bases and J by 7 bases, and 11 bases separated the two germline ends. This CDR3 comprises 12 residues. Per the germline V gene, CDR1 is MDHEN and CDR2 is SYDVKM. CDR3 sequence reads: CASSSHLREQYF. As DNA, the CDR3 is TGTGCCAGCAGTTCTCACCTACGGGAGCAGTACTTC.

This clonotype was seen a handful of times. The gene calls are TRBV12-3 or TRBV12-4 and TRBJ2-5; unclear D gene. This CDR3 is built from 13 residues. The V end lost 2 bases, the J end lost 0 bases, and 4 bases lay between the germline ends. For the CDR3, the DNA is TGTGCCAGCAGTTTACCCAACCAAGAGACCCAGTACTTC. It is translated as CASSLPNQETQYF.

This clonotype showed up many times. V is TRBV28 and J is TRBJ1-1; D gene uncertain. This CDR3 has 14 residues. Germline V lookup: CDR1 MDHEN, CDR2 SYDVKM. The V and J ends lost 7 bases and 8 bases respectively, with 20 bases between them. The CDR3 DNA reads as TGTGCCAGCAATTTCCTTCCGAGCCAGTTCGAAGCTTTCTTT. Translation gives CASNFLPSQFEAFF.

There are many counts of this clonotype. CDR3 sequence: CASSLWSSYNEQFF. The CDR3 coding sequence is TGTGCCAGCAGTTTGTGGAGCTCCTACAATGAGCAGTTCTTC. This chain uses TRBV28 with TRBJ2-1; D ambiguous. The CDR3 spans 14 residues. The V end lost 3 bases, the J end lost 0 bases, and 6 bases lay between the germline ends. Germline assignment: CDR1 MDHEN and CDR2 SYDVKM.

This clonotype turned up a few times. The chain joins TRBV28 to TRBJ1-4; D is undetermined. In germline, CDR1 is MDHEN, CDR2 SYDVKM. This CDR3 is 17 amino acids long. With 4 bases removed from V and 4 bases from J, the gap between germline ends came to 19 bases. CDR3 sequence: CASSSLRKTDLNEKLFF. CDR3 in DNA: TGTGCCAGCAGTTCACTAAGGAAGACGGACCTTAATGAAAAACTGTTTTTT.